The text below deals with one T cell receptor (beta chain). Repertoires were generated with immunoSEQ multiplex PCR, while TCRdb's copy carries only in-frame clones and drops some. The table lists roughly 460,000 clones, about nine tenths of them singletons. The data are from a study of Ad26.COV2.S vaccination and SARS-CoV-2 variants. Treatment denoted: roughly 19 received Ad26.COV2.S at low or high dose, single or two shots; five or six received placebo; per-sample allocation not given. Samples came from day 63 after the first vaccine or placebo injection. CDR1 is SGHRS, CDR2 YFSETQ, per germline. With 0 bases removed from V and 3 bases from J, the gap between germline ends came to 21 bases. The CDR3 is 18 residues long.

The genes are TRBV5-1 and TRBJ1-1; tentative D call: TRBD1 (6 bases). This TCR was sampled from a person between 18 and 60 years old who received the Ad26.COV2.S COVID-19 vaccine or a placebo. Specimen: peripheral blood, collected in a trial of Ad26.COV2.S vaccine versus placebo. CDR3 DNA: TGCGCCAGCAGCTTGGGCGGGGTTTCCACAGGGCTGCACACTGAAGCTTTCTTT. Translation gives CASSLGGVSTGLHTEAFF.